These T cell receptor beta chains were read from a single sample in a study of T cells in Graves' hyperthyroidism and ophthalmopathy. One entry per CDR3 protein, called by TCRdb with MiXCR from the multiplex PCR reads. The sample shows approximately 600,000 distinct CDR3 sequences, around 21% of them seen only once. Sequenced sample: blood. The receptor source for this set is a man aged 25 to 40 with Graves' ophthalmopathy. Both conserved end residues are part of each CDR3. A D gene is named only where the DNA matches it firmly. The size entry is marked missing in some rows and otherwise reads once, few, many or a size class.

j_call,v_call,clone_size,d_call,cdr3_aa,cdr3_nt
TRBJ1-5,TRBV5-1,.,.,CASSLESLGGNQPQHF,TGCGCCAGCAGCTTGGAGAGCCTGGGGGGCAATCAGCCCCAGCATTTT
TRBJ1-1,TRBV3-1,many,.,CASSRPRTGNTEAFF,TGTGCCAGCAGCCGGCCCCGGACGGGGAACACTGAAGCTTTCTTT
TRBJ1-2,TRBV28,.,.,CASSLFDGAYRKANYGYTF,TGTGCCAGCAGTTTATTTGATGGGGCCTACAGGAAAGCTAACTATGGCTACACCTTC
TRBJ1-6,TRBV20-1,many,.,CSARDHGDSPLHF,TGCAGTGCTAGAGATCACGGGGACTCACCCCTCCACTTT
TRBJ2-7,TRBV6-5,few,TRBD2,CASSYSNGGRAHEQYF,TGTGCCAGCAGTTACTCGAATGGCGGGAGGGCCCACGAGCAGTACTTC
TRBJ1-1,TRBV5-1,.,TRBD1,CASSRSGTGSSEEAFF,TGCGCCAGCAGCCGTTCCGGGACAGGTTCATCTGAGGAAGCTTTCTTT
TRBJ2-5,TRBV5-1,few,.,CASSRTGPGEETQYF,TGCGCCAGCAGCCGGACAGGCCCGGGAGAAGAGACCCAGTACTTC
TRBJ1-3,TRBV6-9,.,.,CASSYSQSSSGNTIYF,TGTGCCAGCAGTTACTCGCAATCCTCCTCTGGAAACACCATATATTTT
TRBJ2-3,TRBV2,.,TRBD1,CASSYGQGGSTDTQYF,TGTGCCAGCAGTTACGGACAGGGGGGTAGCACAGATACGCAGTATTTT
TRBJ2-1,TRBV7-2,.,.,CASSPKTRGNEQFF,TGTGCCAGCAGCCCTAAGACGAGAGGGAATGAGCAGTTCTTC
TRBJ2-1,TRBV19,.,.,CASSMEEARSNEQFF,TGTGCCAGTAGTATGGAGGAGGCCCGAAGCAATGAGCAGTTCTTC
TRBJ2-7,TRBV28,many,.,CASSLPNYEQYF,TGTGCCAGCAGTTTACCCAATTACGAGCAGTACTTC
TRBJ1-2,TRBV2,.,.,CASQDRADGYTF,TGTGCCAGCCAGGATCGGGCGGATGGCTACACCTTC
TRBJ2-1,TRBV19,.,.,CASSIATGGYNEQFF,TGTGCCAGTAGTATAGCGACTGGGGGTTACAATGAGCAGTTCTTC
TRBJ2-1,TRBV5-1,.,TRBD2,CASSLLSGSGNEQFF,TGCGCCAGCAGCTTGTTGAGCGGGAGTGGAAATGAGCAGTTCTTC
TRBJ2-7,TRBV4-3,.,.,CASSQGARTSIPYEQYF,TGCGCCAGCAGCCAAGGGGCTCGGACTTCAATCCCCTACGAGCAGTACTTC
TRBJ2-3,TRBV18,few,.,CASSKAGGEDTQYF,TGTGCCAGCTCAAAAGCGGGTGGAGAAGATACGCAGTATTTT
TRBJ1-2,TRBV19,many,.,CASSTTTGTVYGYTF,TGTGCCAGTAGTACCACCACCGGGACCGTCTATGGCTACACCTTC
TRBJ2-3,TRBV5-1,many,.,CASSLDQAGWGDTQYF,TGCGCCAGCAGCTTGGATCAGGCGGGATGGGGAGATACGCAGTATTTT
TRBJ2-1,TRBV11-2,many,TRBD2,CASSRDYRQEQFF,TGTGCCAGCAGCCGGGACTATCGACAGGAGCAGTTCTTC
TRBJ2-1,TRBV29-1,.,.,CSDFHDNEQFF,TGCAGCGATTTTCACGACAATGAGCAGTTCTTC
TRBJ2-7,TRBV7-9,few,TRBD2,CASSLGPGVRRGTHEQYF,TGTGCCAGCAGCTTAGGACCGGGGGTCCGGCGGGGGACTCACGAGCAGTACTTC
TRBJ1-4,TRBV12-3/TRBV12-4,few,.,CASSLWGGGGNEKLFF,TGTGCCAGCAGCCTCTGGGGGGGGGGCGGTAATGAAAAACTGTTTTTT
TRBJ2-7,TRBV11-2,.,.,CASWREYF,TGTGCCAGCTGGAGAGAGTACTTC
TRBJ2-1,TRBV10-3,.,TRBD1,CAISESQGVGHNEQFF,TGTGCCATCAGTGAGTCGCAGGGGGTGGGACACAATGAGCAGTTCTTC
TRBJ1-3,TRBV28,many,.,CASSWSGSSSGNTIYF,TGTGCCAGCAGTTGGTCAGGTTCGAGCTCTGGAAACACCATATATTTT
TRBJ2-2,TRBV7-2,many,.,CASSSRTGELFF,TGTGCCAGCAGCTCAAGGACCGGGGAGCTGTTTTTT
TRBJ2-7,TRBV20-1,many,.,CSARGQFLYEQYF,TGCAGTGCTAGAGGACAGTTTCTCTACGAGCAGTACTTC
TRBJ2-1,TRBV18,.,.,CASSQGTARSSYNEQFF,TGTGCCAGCTCCCAGGGCACAGCGAGAAGCTCCTACAATGAGCAGTTCTTC
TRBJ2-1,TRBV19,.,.,CASRNIRSEQFF,TGTGCCAGTAGAAATATTAGGAGTGAGCAGTTCTTC
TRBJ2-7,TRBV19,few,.,CASSIGTLYEQYF,TGTGCCAGTAGTATCGGGACCCTCTACGAGCAGTACTTC
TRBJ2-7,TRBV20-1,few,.,CSASQQVYEQYF,TGCAGTGCTTCCCAACAGGTCTACGAGCAGTACTTC
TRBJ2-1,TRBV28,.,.,CASRSKTISSYNEQFF,TGTGCCAGCAGATCTAAGACTATAAGCTCCTACAATGAGCAGTTCTTC
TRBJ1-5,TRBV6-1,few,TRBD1,CASGGGTGSNQPQHF,TGTGCCAGCGGGGGGGGGACAGGGAGCAATCAGCCCCAGCATTTT
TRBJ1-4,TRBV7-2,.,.,CASSFYRSTNEKLFF,TGTGCCAGCAGCTTCTACAGGTCAACTAATGAAAAACTGTTTTTT
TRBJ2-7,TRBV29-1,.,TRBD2,CSATGTSGDRSYEQYF,TGCAGCGCAACCGGGACTAGCGGGGACCGCTCCTACGAGCAGTACTTC
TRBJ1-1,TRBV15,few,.,CATSREGGAGTEAFF,TGTGCCACCAGCAGAGAAGGGGGGGCCGGCACTGAAGCTTTCTTT
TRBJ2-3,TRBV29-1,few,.,CSVEAWASVTDTQYF,TGCAGCGTTGAAGCCTGGGCCAGCGTAACAGATACGCAGTATTTT
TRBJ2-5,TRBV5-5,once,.,CASSLEFLGKQETQYF,TGTGCCAGCAGCCTGGAGTTTCTGGGGAAACAAGAGACCCAGTACTTC
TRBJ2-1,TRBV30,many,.,CAWSQQVGHNEQFF,TGTGCCTGGAGTCAACAGGTGGGCCACAATGAGCAGTTCTTC
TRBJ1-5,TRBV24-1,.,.,CATSAGGNQPQHF,TGTGCCACCAGTGCGGGGGGCAATCAGCCCCAGCATTTT
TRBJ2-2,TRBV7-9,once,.,CASSLTWTYTGELFF,TGTGCCAGCAGCTTAACTTGGACGTACACCGGGGAGCTGTTTTTT
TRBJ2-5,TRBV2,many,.,CASRRGWGQETQYF,TGTGCCAGCAGGCGGGGTTGGGGGCAAGAGACCCAGTACTTC
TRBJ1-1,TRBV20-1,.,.,CSARRGKVGTEAFF,TGCAGTGCTAGGAGGGGTAAGGTGGGCACTGAAGCTTTCTTT
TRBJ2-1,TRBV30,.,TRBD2,CAWSIGSGSRDEQFF,TGTGCCTGGAGTATCGGCAGCGGGAGTAGGGATGAGCAGTTCTTC
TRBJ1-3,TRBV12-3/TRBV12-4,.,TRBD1,CASSLAHPQGGGNTIYF,TGTGCCAGCAGTTTAGCCCACCCACAGGGGGGTGGAAACACCATATATTTT
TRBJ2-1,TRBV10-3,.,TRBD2,CAISESASGPYGEQFF,TGTGCCATCAGTGAGTCAGCTAGCGGCCCTTATGGCGAGCAGTTCTTC